This TCR beta chain was recorded in a study of T cells in Graves' hyperthyroidism and ophthalmopathy. Turning to this clonotype: Its antigen is currently unknown.

RNA transcripts gave rise to amplified TCR beta CDR3 regions. When the TCR CDR3 underwent first-round RT-PCR, the HTBI primer set was used. TCRdb fed the multiplex PCR reads into MiXCR, producing one record per CDR3 protein. Here the sample spans about 360,000 distinct CDR3 sequences, more than 20% being singletons. The ends were cut back, 4 bases at V and 3 bases at J, with 21 bases in the middle. Germline assignment: CDR1 LGHNT and CDR2 FRNRAP. The CDR3 runs to 18 residues. Study-wide results and caveats: Appearing also in blood were most of the thyroid clonotypes expanded above 0.001.

The specimen sequenced was blood. The V and J genes are TRBV12-5 and TRBJ2-2, with D possibly TRBD2 on 5 matching bases. The clonotype originates from a middle-aged man with Graves' hyperthyroidism. CDR3 amino acids: CASGWDITGYRDTGELFF. The CDR3 nucleotides read TGTGCTAGTGGTTGGGATATTACGGGGTATAGGGACACCGGGGAGCTGTTTTTT.